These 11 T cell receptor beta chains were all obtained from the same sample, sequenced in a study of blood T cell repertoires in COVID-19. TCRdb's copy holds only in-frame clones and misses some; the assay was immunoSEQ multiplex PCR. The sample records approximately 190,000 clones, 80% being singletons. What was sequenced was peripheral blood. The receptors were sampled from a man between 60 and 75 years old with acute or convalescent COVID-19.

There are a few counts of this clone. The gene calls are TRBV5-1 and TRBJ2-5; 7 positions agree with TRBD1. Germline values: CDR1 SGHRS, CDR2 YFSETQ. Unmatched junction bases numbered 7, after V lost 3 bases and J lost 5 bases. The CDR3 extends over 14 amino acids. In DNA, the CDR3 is TGCGCCAGCAGCTGGAGACAGGGCCGGGAGACCCAGTACTTC. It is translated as CASSWRQGRETQYF.

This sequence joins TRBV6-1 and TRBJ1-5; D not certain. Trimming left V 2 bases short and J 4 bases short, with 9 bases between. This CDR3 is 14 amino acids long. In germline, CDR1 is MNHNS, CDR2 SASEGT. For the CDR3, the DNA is TGTGCCAGCAGTGAATCGGGGTGGAATCAGCCCCAGCATTTT. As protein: CASSESGWNQPQHF.

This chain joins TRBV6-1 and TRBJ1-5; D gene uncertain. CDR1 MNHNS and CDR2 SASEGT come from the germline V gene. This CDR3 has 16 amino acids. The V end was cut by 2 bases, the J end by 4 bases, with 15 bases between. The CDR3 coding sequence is TGTGCCAGCAGTGAACAGGTCGGGGTGTATAATCAGCCCCAGCATTTT. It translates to CASSEQVGVYNQPQHF.

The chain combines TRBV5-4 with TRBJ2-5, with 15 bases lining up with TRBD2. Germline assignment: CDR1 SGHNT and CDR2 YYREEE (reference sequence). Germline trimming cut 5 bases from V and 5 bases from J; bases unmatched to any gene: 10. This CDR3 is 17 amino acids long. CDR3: CASSPGTSGRRAETQYF. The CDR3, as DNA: TGTGCCAGCAGTCCGGGGACTAGCGGGAGGCGGGCGGAGACCCAGTACTTC.

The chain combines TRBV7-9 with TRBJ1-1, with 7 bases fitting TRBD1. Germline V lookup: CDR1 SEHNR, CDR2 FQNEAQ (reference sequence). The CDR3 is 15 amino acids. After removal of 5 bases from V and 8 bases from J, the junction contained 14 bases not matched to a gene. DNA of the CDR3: TGTGCCAGCAGCGACCCCGGGACAGCGATACCCGAAGCTTTCTTT. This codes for CASSDPGTAIPEAFF.

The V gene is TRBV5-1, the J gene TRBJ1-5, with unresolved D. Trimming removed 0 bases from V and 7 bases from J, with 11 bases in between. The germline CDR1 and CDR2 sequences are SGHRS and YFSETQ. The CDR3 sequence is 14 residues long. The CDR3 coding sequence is TGCGCCAGCAGCTTGGTCCCCGGGGAGCAGCCCCAGCATTTT. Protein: CASSLVPGEQPQHF.

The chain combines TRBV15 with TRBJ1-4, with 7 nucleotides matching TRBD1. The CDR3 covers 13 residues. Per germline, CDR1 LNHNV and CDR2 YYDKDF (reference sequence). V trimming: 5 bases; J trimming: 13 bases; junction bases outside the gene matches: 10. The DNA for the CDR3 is TGTGCCACCAGCCCAGGGGGGTTTGGGGGACTGTTTTTT. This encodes CATSPGGFGGLFF.

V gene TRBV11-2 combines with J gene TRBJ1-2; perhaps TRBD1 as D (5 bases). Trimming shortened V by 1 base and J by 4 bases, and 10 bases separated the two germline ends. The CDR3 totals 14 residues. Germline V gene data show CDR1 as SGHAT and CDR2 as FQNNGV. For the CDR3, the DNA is TGTGCCAGCAGCTTAGTTCCGGACATCTATGGCTACACCTTC. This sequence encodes CASSLVPDIYGYTF.

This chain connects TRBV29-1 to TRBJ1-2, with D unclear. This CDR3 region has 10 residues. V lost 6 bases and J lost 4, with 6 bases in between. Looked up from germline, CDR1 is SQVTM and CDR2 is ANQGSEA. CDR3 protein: CSVEGYGYTF. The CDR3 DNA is TGCAGCGTCGAGGGCTATGGCTACACCTTC.

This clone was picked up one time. In DNA form, the CDR3 reads TGTGCCAGCAGCTCCCTAGGACAGGGGGTCTTAGATTCACCCCTCCACTTT. This codes for CASSSLGQGVLDSPLHF. The rearrangement uses TRBV7-6 and TRBJ1-6; 10 positions agree with TRBD1. CDR1 is SGHVS, CDR2 FNYEAQ, per germline. The CDR3 is made up of 17 amino acids. V lost 4 bases and J lost 8; bases outside the gene matches: 11.

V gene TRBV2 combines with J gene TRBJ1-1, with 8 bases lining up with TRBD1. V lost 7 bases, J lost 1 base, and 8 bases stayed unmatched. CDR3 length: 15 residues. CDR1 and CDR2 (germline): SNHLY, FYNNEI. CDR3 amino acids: CASKSRTGGNTEAFF. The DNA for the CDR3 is TGTGCCAGCAAAAGCCGAACAGGGGGGAACACTGAAGCTTTCTTT.